This TCR beta chain was documented in a study of cytomegalovirus exposure and HLA in healthy donors (dated by TCRdb to between 2016 and 2019). General notes on the study: An earlier analysis of about 560 of the donors reported 250 to 300 Gb of sequence data and 100 million to 120 million unique TCR beta sequences obtained from around 190 million T cells. To study patterns of TCR occurrence, a later analysis re-analyzed previously published TCR beta repertoires from around 660 donors and added high-resolution HLA genotyping. Among 350 to 400 genotyped donors of the cohort, an average of around 240,000 unique TCR beta nucleotide sequences were sequenced per donor, 15% to 20% of them non-productive. Approximately 310 gigabases of sequencing data and approximately 85 million unique TCR sequences were included in an early release covering 500 to 750 HLA-typed donors. Five DR-DQ haplotypes were handled as single units for association and clustering because linkage in the cohort was strong. Rather than using new phenotypic data, the later analysis identified candidate immune exposures from TCR beta sequences and from how often those sequences occurred across donors. Besides the first cohort of around 700 subjects, a separate validation cohort made up of over a hundred different subjects was used. The aim of the study was to test whether cataloging public T cell receptors could identify signatures of past pathogen exposure. The T cell repertoires of around 670 subjects were profiled by immunosequencing and related to cytomegalovirus serostatus. All discovery cohort repertoires had been generated on a single sequencing platform. Of the 350 to 450 genotyped donors, approximately 83% fell in the genetic ancestry cluster associated with self-reported Caucasian donors. In an earlier analysis of 500 to 650 of the donors, high-throughput TCR beta sequencing was used to judge whether each TCR beta V gene segment behaved as functional or pseudogenic. HLA typing included class I and class II loci at four-digit resolution. A later genetic analysis took genome-wide SNP genotypes for about 65% of the roughly 670 donors and used that subset as a discovery cohort. Typing coverage varied by locus: roughly 620-640 donors for A, B, C, DRB1 and DQB1; roughly 560 for DQA1; over 600 for DPA1; roughly 450 for DPB1. Alongside the repertoire data, information on donor age, sex, ethnicity and CMV serostatus was compiled. To predict cytomegalovirus infection status, the study combined high-throughput TCR immunosequencing, statistical association of individual TCRs with disease status, and machine learning.

The protocol used for the library was the immunoSEQ multiplex PCR assay. For the multiplex PCR, a mixture combining 60 forward primers for TCR Vbeta segments and 13 reverse primers for TCR Jbeta segments was used. The CDR3 region of rearranged TCR beta genes was amplified from genomic DNA with a multiplex PCR assay. The Illumina HiSeq System was used to sequence the amplified TCR beta libraries as 87-base-pair reads. Per the source publication's procedure: In a later analysis, some 80 million unique TCR beta chains were counted across the 500 to 850 repertoires, and approximately 9.9 million of these chains were shared by at least two donors. Raw reads were error-corrected and collapsed into unique sequences with a nearest-neighbor algorithm that merged closely related sequences to remove PCR and sequencing errors. CDR3 sequences were aligned to IMGT reference sequences to assign V, D and J gene segments. For a sequence to be retained, a match of at least six nucleotides to both a V gene segment and a J gene segment was required. Rearrangements were classified as productive when the CDR3 lacked stop codons and remained in frame with V and J, and all other rearrangements were classified as non-productive. CDR3 was defined by IMGT convention, running from the second conserved V-encoded cysteine to the conserved J-encoded phenylalanine. The earlier analysis of roughly 590 of the donors excluded sequences that lacked an unambiguous match to a single V gene segment. An earlier analysis of 587 of the donors called V segments functional above 56.7% productive rearrangements and segregating when the between-donor standard deviation exceeded 5%. A statistical classification framework was built for diagnosing cytomegalovirus status from the catalog of TCR beta chain sequences. In a later analysis, V and J genes were assigned by comparing TCR nucleotide sequences against IMGT/GENE-DB human TR gene sequences. In a later analysis, CDR3 sequences and most-parsimonious VDJ recombination scenarios were assigned using the TCRdist pipeline. In a later analysis, each TCR beta chain was defined by its CDR3 amino acid sequence together with its V-gene family, and reads without a unique V-gene family were excluded. A later analysis removed 550 to 650 highly shared, low-generation-probability nucleotide sequences to deal with suspected cross-contamination and a sequencing artifact. In a later analysis, a clonal expansion index for each public chain was calculated from normalized within-repertoire ranks of inferred template counts. Generation probabilities in a later analysis came from a VDJ recombination model fitted to out-of-frame rearrangements, and those results were checked against IGoR. A later analysis scored TCR-TCR, TCR-HLA and TCR-CMV co-occurrence with hypergeometric tests, applying a repertoire-size bias correction to TCR pairs. To estimate false discovery rates, a later analysis permuted the HLA or CMV assignments 20 times. A later analysis grouped co-occurring TCRs with DBSCAN, adding TCRdist sequence similarity when clustering within HLA-allele-positive subsets. For co-occurrence clustering, repertoires with fewer than 30,000 or more than 120,000 public chains were excluded, along with five or six repertoires with anomalous nucleotide sharing. The immuneACCESS repertoire file appears here via TCRdb, limited to in-frame rearrangements. These files lack a portion of the clones; in checked studies, under half of the deficit traces to unresolved V genes, and the cause of the others is not known. That table furnishes V, J and clone size, whereas the DNA furnished D and trimming. The sample table records about 200,000 clones; approximately 85% of these occur just once. Around 6% of the sample rests with the top ten.

This clone has just a few counts. This receptor's antigen is unknown. Base qualities are not at hand, and no much larger clone is one base apart. The cohort comprised 670 or so healthy bone marrow donors. Cohort members were all nominally healthy when sampled, although unrecorded immune exposures were likely present. The donor tested CMV seropositive, placing the donor among the 290 or so seropositive members of the cohort. A peripheral blood sample was provided by each donor, and peripheral blood mononuclear cells were used for TCR beta sequencing. The Qiagen DNeasy Blood Extraction Kit was used to extract genomic DNA from the blood cell samples. Overall study results and their limits: A group of highly shared sequence variants was considered likely to be a technical artifact of the sequencing pipeline. According to a later analysis, TCR association rates differed among HLA loci, with DRB1 alleles showing the most associated TCRs and HLA-C alleles showing the fewest. A later genetic analysis associated a missense DCLRE1C variant with V-gene and J-gene trimming of TCR beta chains, and an independent cohort replicated the association. Some IMGT-functional V segments, including TRBV6-2 and TRBV6-3, could not be distinguished by the 87-base-pair reads and were therefore excluded. A further reported finding was that TCR beta sequences accurately predicted the HLA-A and HLA-B alleles for most subjects in the first cohort. Cytomegalovirus status was reported to be diagnosed by the classifier with high specificity and sensitivity in both the original and validation cohorts. In vitro tests confirmed that a few of the cytomegalovirus-associated TCR beta chains recognize cytomegalovirus antigens. The authors suggested that the approach could potentially be extended to other disease states and immunological phenotypes. According to a later analysis, most CMV-associated TCR beta chains appeared to be HLA-restricted, and the HLA associations seemed to be driven largely by CMV exposure. CMV serostatus was the only immune exposure information available for the cohort. According to a later analysis, parvovirus B19, influenza, CMV and Epstein-Barr virus appeared linked to several top co-occurrence clusters. Assigning TCR associations to individual alleles was difficult when HLA alleles, especially DR and DQ, strongly co-occurred. The earlier analysis of approximately 540 of the donors excluded fewer than 20 rarely observed V segments, including chromosome 9 orphons, because counts were too low. While some public TCRs were present in many individuals, most TCR sequences turned up only very rarely across donors. In a later analysis, more than 15,000 TCR beta sequences were associated with specific HLA alleles at a false discovery rate of 0.05. In this cohort, only TCR beta chains were sequenced, and detectable features were limited by the absence of alpha or paired-chain data. Because some donors lacked HLA typing at each locus, the association tests relied only on the typed subset. According to a later genetic analysis, donors in an Asian-associated ancestry cluster had fewer N-insertions in productive TCRs than the approximately 710-donor mean. In the study, 150 to 200 TCR beta chains were listed as associated with cytomegalovirus. Compared with equally common non-associated chains, HLA-associated TCR beta chains in a later analysis were more clonally expanded and had lower generation probabilities. Broadly in line with IMGT annotations, most TCR beta V segments showed up in productive rearrangements about 87% or about 30% of the time in an earlier analysis of around 600 of the donors. Linkage disequilibrium might explain the correlated functional status among segregating V segments, but an unknown experimental factor could not be excluded. Presence/absence analyses assumed roughly uniform sequencing depth across donors, an assumption that may not hold.

From the cysteine through the phenylalanine, the CDR3 covers 12 amino acids. Only the CDR3 DNA stays, 36 bases, in frame from base 1. V loses 4 bases of germline sequence and J loses 5 bases, and the interval between the two ends is 8 bases. CDR1 SNHLY and CDR2 FYNNEI were looked up in the germline V gene. This receptor was obtained from a woman aged 50 to 60 in good health and CMV-seropositive. Sequencing was carried out using PBMCs. This sequence uses TRBV2 and TRBJ2-5; a tentative D call is TRBD2 (5 bases match). The CDR3 region has the sequence CASSVTGETQYF. The DNA sequence is TGTGCCAGCAGTGTTACGGGGGAGACCCAGTACTTC. Here the CDR3 is joined to the reference TRBV2 and TRBJ2-5 genes, and the full variable domain is: EPEVTQTPSHQVTQMGQEVILRCVPISNHLYFYWYRQILGQKVEFLVSFYNNEISEKSEIFDDQFSVERPDGSNFTLKIRSTKLEDSAMYFCASSVTGETQYFGPGTRLLVL.